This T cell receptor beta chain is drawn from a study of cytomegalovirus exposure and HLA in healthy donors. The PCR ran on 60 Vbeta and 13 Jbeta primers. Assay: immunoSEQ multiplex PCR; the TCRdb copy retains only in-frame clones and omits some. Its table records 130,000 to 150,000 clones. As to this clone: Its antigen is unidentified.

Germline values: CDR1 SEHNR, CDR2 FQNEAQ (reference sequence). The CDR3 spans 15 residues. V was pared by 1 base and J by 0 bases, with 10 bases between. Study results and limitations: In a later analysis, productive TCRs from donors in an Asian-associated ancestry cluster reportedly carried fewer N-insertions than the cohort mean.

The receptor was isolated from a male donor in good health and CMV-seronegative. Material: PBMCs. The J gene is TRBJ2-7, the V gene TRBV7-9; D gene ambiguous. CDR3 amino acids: CASSLGLISSYEQYF. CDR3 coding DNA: TGTGCCAGCAGCTTAGGGCTGATAAGCTCCTACGAGCAGTACTTC.